These 25 T cell receptor beta chains came from one sample sequenced in a study of T cell repertoires in cytomegalovirus infection. Antigens of these TCRs are unknown. One entry per CDR3 protein results from TCRdb running MiXCR on the reads. The sample shows tens of thousands of distinct CDR3 sequences, approximately 20% of them seen only once. The sample was CD8+ T cells from cultured PBMCs, taken from culture after CMV antigen stimulation. The source is a human donor in good health (CMV status not recorded). Some clones in this sample may be carry-over from other donors' samples.

The V gene is TRBV12-3 or TRBV12-4, the J gene TRBJ1-2; TRBD1 matches 9 bases. The CDR3 length is 15 residues. J lost 7 bases, V lost 4 bases, and 10 bases had no gene match. The chain's CDR3 is CASSSPGQGPGGYTF. Here the CDR3 DNA reads TGTGCCAGCAGTTCTCCGGGACAGGGCCCCGGTGGCTACACCTTC.

This chain uses TRBV6-6 with TRBJ2-3; D gene uncertain. The CDR3 has 14 residues. V lost 2 bases, J lost 0 bases, and 6 bases lay in between. Germline V lookup: CDR1 MNHNY, CDR2 SVGAGI (reference sequence). The CDR3 region has the DNA TGTGCCAGCAGTTACGGGTCTAGCACAGATACGCAGTATTTT. The encoded protein is CASSYGSSTDTQYF.

There are a few counts of this clonotype. The chain uses TRBV7-9 and TRBJ1-1, with 7 bases identical to TRBD1. The V gene's germline CDR1 is SEHNR and CDR2 FQNEAQ (reference sequence). CDR3 length: 13 residues. After removal of 5 bases from V and 6 bases from J, the junction contained 6 bases not matched to a gene. The CDR3 is CASSEGQKPEAFF. As DNA, the CDR3 is TGTGCCAGCAGCGAGGGACAGAAGCCTGAAGCTTTCTTT.

In its sample, this clonotype was seen a few times. This chain connects TRBV2 to TRBJ2-3; 8 bases map to TRBD1. V was clipped by 3 bases and J by 1 base; unmatched bases: 12. In germline, CDR1 is SNHLY, CDR2 FYNNEI. The CDR3 length is 18 residues. In nucleotides, the CDR3 is TGTGCCAGCAGTGAGGACAGGGCCGTGCGCCGTGGCACAGATACGCAGTATTTT. Its translation: CASSEDRAVRRGTDTQYF.

This clonotype was seen ten or more times. The chain carries TRBV12-3 or TRBV12-4 and TRBJ2-5, with 9 bases that match TRBD1. Losses at the gene ends were 9 bases for V and 5 bases for J; bases not matched to a gene: 4. CDR3 length equals 12 residues. CDR3 in amino acids: CASKDRGETQYF. DNA of the CDR3: TGTGCCAGTAAGGACAGGGGCGAGACCCAGTACTTC.

This clonotype was seen many times. The V gene is TRBV6-1, the J gene TRBJ1-4; the D is unclear. Germline CDR1 reads MNHNS; CDR2 reads SASEGT. Trimming shortened V by 4 bases and J by 8 bases, and 14 bases separated the two germline ends. This CDR3 has 14 residues. For the CDR3, the DNA is TGTGCCAGCAGTGGGGCAGTCCTAGGGGAAAAACTGTTTTTT. This encodes CASSGAVLGEKLFF.

This clonotype was seen many times. The chain links TRBV6-5 to TRBJ2-7, with 9 bases aligning to TRBD1. This CDR3 is built from 16 residues. With 5 bases clipped from V and 3 bases from J, the junction kept 11 bases outside the gene matches. Looked up from germline, CDR1 is MNHEY and CDR2 is SVGAGI. CDR3 nucleotides: TGTGCCAGCAGTCCCGGGGACCCGACAGGGGGCTACGAGCAGTACTTC. Its protein is CASSPGDPTGGYEQYF.

This rearrangement joins TRBV3-1 to TRBJ2-2, with a tentative D call TRBD1 (6 bases). Germline V lookup: CDR1 LGHDT, CDR2 YNNKEL (reference sequence). V lost 1 base and J 4 bases, leaving 10 bases between the germline ends. The length of the CDR3 is 15 residues. The CDR3 DNA reads as TGTGCCAGCAGCCAAGTCACAGGGAGCACCGGGGAGCTGTTTTTT. Its protein product is CASSQVTGSTGELFF.

This clonotype turned up a few times. The chain has TRBV27 and TRBJ1-5; 7 bases line up with TRBD1. Germline V CDR1 and CDR2: MNHEY, SMNVEV (reference sequence). The CDR3 totals 15 residues. The ends lost 1 base at V and 5 bases at J; junction bases unmatched: 5. The CDR3 is CASSLWSGTDQPQHF. The CDR3 DNA reads as TGTGCCAGCAGTTTATGGTCCGGGACAGATCAGCCCCAGCATTTT.

The chain couples TRBV12-3 or TRBV12-4 to TRBJ1-2; perhaps TRBD1 as D (5 bases). This CDR3 contains 18 residues. V lost 5 bases and J 8 bases, leaving 30 bases between the germline ends. The CDR3: CASSPRQSMAIFRTGYTF. CDR3 in DNA: TGTGCCAGCAGTCCTCGACAGAGTATGGCGATATTTCGTACGGGCTACACCTTC.

The rearrangement joins TRBV7-8 to TRBJ2-5, with TRBD2 matching 7 bases. The V and J ends lost 3 bases and 1 base, in that order; junction bases with no gene match: 8. Germline CDR1 and CDR2: SGHVS and FQNEAQ. The CDR3 contains 16 residues. The CDR3 DNA reads as TGTGCCAGCAGCTTGCGGGAGCCCACCCCCCAAGAGACCCAGTACTTC. It encodes CASSLREPTPQETQYF.

Many counts were recorded for this clonotype. The CDR3 nucleotides are TGCAGCGTTGCCGGGTCCATAGCGGGAGGGCCGGACAATGAGCAGTTCTTC. It encodes CSVAGSIAGGPDNEQFF. The rearrangement joins TRBV29-1 to TRBJ2-1; 11 nucleotides agree with TRBD2. V was pared by 4 bases and J by 5 bases, with 13 bases of the junction left unmatched. Germline-derived CDR1 and CDR2 are SQVTM and ANQGSEA. CDR3 length equals 17 residues.

This clonotype was seen more than once but under ten times. J is TRBJ2-1 and V is TRBV19; a possible D gene is TRBD1 (6 bases). Deletions cut 7 bases from V and 5 bases from J, with 15 bases between. From germline, CDR1 is LNHDA and CDR2 SQIVND (reference sequence). This CDR3 is 14 amino acids long. CDR3 DNA sequence: TGTGCCAGTACTACACAGGGATCCCACAATGAGCAGTTCTTC. Translating it yields CASTTQGSHNEQFF. The whole variable domain, remainder taken from reference TRBV19 and TRBJ2-1, is DGGITQSPKYLFRKEGQNVTLSCEQNLNHDAMYWYRQDPGQGLRLIYYSQIVNDFQKGDIAEGYSVSREKKESFPLTVTSAQKNPTAFYLCASTTQGSHNEQFFGPGTRLTVL.

At least ten counts were recorded for this clonotype. The chain combines TRBV5-5 with TRBJ2-3, with D possibly TRBD2 on 7 matching bases. Germline values: CDR1 SGHKS, CDR2 YYEKEE (reference sequence). This CDR3 has 14 amino acids. Trimming removed 4 bases from V and 4 bases from J, with 13 bases in between. CDR3 amino acids: CASSLRGPPDTQYF. The DNA for the CDR3 is TGTGCCAGCAGCCTGCGGGGGCCCCCAGATACGCAGTATTTT. The full variable domain, with the rest looked up from reference TRBV5-5 and TRBJ2-3, is DAGVTQSPTHLIKTRGQQVTLRCSPISGHKSVSWYQQVLGQGPQFIFQYYEKEERGRGNFPDRFSARQFPNYSSELNVNALLLGDSALYLCASSLRGPPDTQYFGPGTRLTVL.

The chain combines TRBV9 with TRBJ1-2; no definite D call. Germline V gene sequence: CDR1 SGDLS, CDR2 YYNGEE. Trimming cost V 0 bases and J 5 bases, with 26 bases left between them. The CDR3 runs 19 residues. The CDR3 protein is CASSVGASGRPGDLYGYTF. The CDR3 coding sequence is TGTGCCAGCAGCGTAGGAGCCTCGGGCAGACCCGGCGATCTATATGGCTACACCTTC.

This clonotype was picked up a small number of times. The chain carries TRBV10-3 and TRBJ2-1; no clear D. In germline, CDR1 is ENHRY, CDR2 SYGVKD. The CDR3 sequence is 13 residues long. Trimming pared 2 bases from V and 9 bases from J, leaving 11 bases between. CDR3 amino acids: CAISETAPSEQFF. CDR3 in DNA: TGTGCCATCAGTGAGACTGCACCCTCTGAGCAGTTCTTC.

A few counts support this clonotype. V is TRBV6-4 and J is TRBJ2-7; D unresolved. Trimming pared 3 bases from V and 3 bases from J, leaving 12 bases between. The germline CDR1 and CDR2 sequences are MRHNA and SNTAGT. The CDR3 consists of 14 residues. CDR3 nucleotides: TGTGCCAGCAGTGAGCAGGCGGAAGACTACGAGCAGTACTTC. This translates into CASSEQAEDYEQYF.

This clonotype was observed a handful of times. The gene calls are TRBV29-1 and TRBJ2-4, with D perhaps matching TRBD1 (6 bases). Germline V gene lookup returns CDR1 SQVTM and CDR2 ANQGSEA. V was trimmed by 7 bases and J by 5 bases, leaving 12 bases between them. CDR3 length: 12 amino acids. The CDR3 DNA follows: TGCAGCGGAAGGGACATGGAAAACATTCAGTACTTC. This sequence encodes CSGRDMENIQYF.

The table lists this clonotype with a few counts. This chain links TRBV6-1 with TRBJ2-3; the match to TRBD1 covers 9 bases. Germline V gene sequence: CDR1 MNHNS, CDR2 SASEGT. With 1 base clipped from V and 3 bases from J, the junction kept 8 bases outside the gene matches. This CDR3 region has 17 residues. This CDR3 reads CASSEEGTGQGTDTQYF. CDR3 sequence (DNA): TGTGCCAGCAGTGAAGAAGGGACCGGACAGGGGACAGATACGCAGTATTTT.

This clonotype came up many times. The chain has TRBV14 and TRBJ2-1, with TRBD1 as a possible D gene (6 bases). There are 14 residues in the CDR3. With 1 base removed from V and 4 bases from J, the gap between germline ends came to 8 bases. Germline CDR1 and CDR2: SGHDN and FVKESK. CDR3 amino acids: CASSQARGYNEQFF. The CDR3, as DNA: TGTGCCAGCAGCCAAGCCAGGGGATACAATGAGCAGTTCTTC.

In regard to this clonotype: A read error is possible here, since a much larger clone lies one base away. The CDR3 loop reads CASSPATTYEQYF. The CDR3, as DNA: TGTGCCAGCAGTCCCGCGACAACCTACGAGCAGTACTTC. This rearrangement joins TRBV12-3 or TRBV12-4 to TRBJ2-7; D gene ambiguous. The CDR3 contains 13 residues. V dropped 5 bases and J dropped 2 bases, with 10 bases sitting between them.

There are many counts of this clonotype. This chain joins TRBV4-3 and TRBJ2-1, with D possibly TRBD2 on 6 matching bases. Germline CDR1 reads LGHNA; CDR2 reads YSLEER. With 0 bases removed from V and 2 bases from J, the gap between germline ends came to 14 bases. CDR3 length equals 17 residues. The CDR3 sequence: CASSQDGRDSAYNEQFF. The CDR3 DNA is TGCGCCAGCAGCCAAGATGGCCGGGACTCCGCCTACAATGAGCAGTTCTTC.

About this clonotype: Compared with germline, one end of the junction differs, possibly owing to a read error. This sequence joins TRBV20-1 and TRBJ2-1, with D possibly being TRBD1 (5 bases). The CDR3 length is 15 residues. CDR1 DFQATT and CDR2 SNEGSKA come from the germline V gene (reference sequence). The CDR3 DNA reads TGTAGTGCTAGTGTGACAGTGAGCTCCTACAATGAGCAGTTCTTC. Translated: CSASVTVSSYNEQFF.

This clonotype was observed a handful of times. V gene TRBV30 combines with J gene TRBJ1-1; weak D call: TRBD1 (5 bases). V lost 3 bases to trimming and J lost 1 base, with 18 bases between them. Germline lookup yields CDR1 GTSNPN and CDR2 SVGIG (reference sequence). CDR3 size: 16 residues. CDR3 in DNA: TGTGCCTGGAGAACCGGCCTGGGACGGGAGAACACTGAAGCTTTCTTT. As protein: CAWRTGLGRENTEAFF.

This clonotype was recorded many times. The chain is built from TRBV5-1 and TRBJ1-1, with D possibly matching TRBD1 (5 bases). The V and J ends lost 1 base and 5 bases respectively, with 12 bases between them. This CDR3 has 14 residues. Germline V gene lookup returns CDR1 SGHRS and CDR2 YFSETQ. The CDR3 loop is CASSLSQGSTEAFF. In DNA, the CDR3 is TGCGCCAGCAGCTTGTCTCAGGGAAGTACTGAAGCTTTCTTT.